The T cell receptor beta chain under discussion was sequenced for a study of T cells in Graves' hyperthyroidism and ophthalmopathy. In this sample, this clonotype turned up many times. Amplified TCR beta CDR3 regions derived from RNA transcripts. The study used the HTBI primer set for a first-round RT-PCR of the TCR CDR3. TCRdb reprocessed the multiplex PCR reads with MiXCR, giving one entry per CDR3 protein. The profile shows hundreds of thousands of distinct CDR3 sequences, around an eighth of them singletons. The CDR3 is 15 amino acids. The germline CDR1 and CDR2 sequences are DFQATT and SNEGSKA (reference sequence). The V gene lost 0 bases and the J gene lost 8 bases, with 17 bases spanning the gap.

This TCR was sampled from a man aged 45-60 years with Graves' ophthalmopathy. The sequencing input was blood. This chain uses TRBV20-1 with TRBJ2-1; D perhaps matches TRBD1 (6 bases). The CDR3 spells CSARDFRQGTHEQFF. DNA of the CDR3: TGCAGTGCTAGAGATTTTCGCCAGGGGACCCATGAGCAGTTCTTC.